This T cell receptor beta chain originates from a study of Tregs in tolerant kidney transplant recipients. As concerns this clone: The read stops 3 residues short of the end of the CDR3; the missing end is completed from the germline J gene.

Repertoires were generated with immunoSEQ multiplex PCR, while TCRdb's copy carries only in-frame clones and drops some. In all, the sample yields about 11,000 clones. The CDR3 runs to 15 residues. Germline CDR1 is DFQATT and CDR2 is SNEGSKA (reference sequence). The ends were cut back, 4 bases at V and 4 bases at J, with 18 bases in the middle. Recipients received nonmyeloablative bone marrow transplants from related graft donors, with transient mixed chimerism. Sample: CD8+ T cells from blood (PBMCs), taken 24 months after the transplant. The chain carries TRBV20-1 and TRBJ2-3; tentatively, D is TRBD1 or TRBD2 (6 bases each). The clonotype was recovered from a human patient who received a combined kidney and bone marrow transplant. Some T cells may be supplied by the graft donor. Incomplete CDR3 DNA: TGCAGTGCTACCTCTGGAGGGGGAAGGGCAGATACG. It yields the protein CSATSGGGRADT. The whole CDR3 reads CSATSGGGRADTQYF.